The 23 T cell receptor beta chains below come from one sample, sequenced in a study of blood T cell repertoires in COVID-19. Assay used: immunoSEQ multiplex PCR; TCRdb lists only in-frame clones, some missing. The sample lists fewer than 120,000 clones; 70% to 90% were seen once. The specimen sequenced was peripheral blood. These TCRs come from a human donor in a cohort sampled during active COVID-19.

This clone came up a few times. The chain uses TRBV7-8 and TRBJ1-4; D uncertain. The CDR3 has 15 residues. The V and J ends lost 2 bases and 6 bases respectively, with 13 bases between them. Germline CDR1 is SGHVS and CDR2 is FQNEAQ. This chain's CDR3 is CASSLLIVRDEKLFF. The CDR3, as DNA: TGTGCCAGCAGCTTATTGATTGTCCGGGATGAAAAACTGTTTTTT.

This sequence joins TRBV5-6 and TRBJ2-7; 10 bases map to TRBD2. Per germline, CDR1 SGHDT and CDR2 YYEEEE. This CDR3 has 15 amino acids. The V segment lost 2 bases and the J segment 6 bases; nucleotides outside the gene matches: 8. The CDR3 DNA reads as TGTGCCAGCAGCTTCTTCGGGACTAGCGCCGGCGAGCAGTACTTC. Translated, it gives CASSFFGTSAGEQYF.

CDR3 nucleotide sequence: TGTGCCAGCAGTTTATCTTCAGGGGCTAACTATGGCTACACCTTC. Residues: CASSLSSGANYGYTF. The rearrangement uses TRBV27 and TRBJ1-2, with D possibly being TRBD1 (6 bases). The CDR3 has 15 residues. Germline V CDR1 and CDR2: MNHEY, SMNVEV (reference sequence). V lost 0 bases and J lost 0, with 8 bases in between.

The chain links TRBV6-5 to TRBJ1-2, with a weak D call TRBD1 (6 bases). Germline V gene lookup returns CDR1 MNHEY and CDR2 SVGAGI. V gave up 11 bases and J gave up 7 bases, with 23 bases separating them. There are 14 residues in the CDR3. In DNA, the CDR3 is TGTGCCGGAAACAGGGCCGGGTTCCTAGGTGGCTACACCTTC. It encodes CAGNRAGFLGGYTF.

V and J are TRBV5-1 and TRBJ2-3; maybe TRBD2 (5 bases). Germline CDR1 SGHRS, CDR2 YFSETQ. The V gene lost 2 bases and the J gene lost 1 base, with 14 bases spanning the gap. The CDR3 runs to 16 residues. The CDR3 sequence: CASSLFSGIGTDTQYF. CDR3 DNA: TGCGCCAGCAGCTTATTTTCGGGGATAGGCACAGATACGCAGTATTTT.

CDR3: CASSYWSGTGKDTQYF. The DNA for the CDR3 is TGTGCCAGCAGTTACTGGTCTGGGACAGGGAAAGATACGCAGTATTTT. The chain combines TRBV6-2 or TRBV6-3 with TRBJ2-3; the match to TRBD1 covers 9 bases. The CDR3 extends over 16 amino acids. CDR1 and CDR2 from the germline V gene are MNHEY and SVGEGT. Unmatched junction bases numbered 7, after V lost 1 base and J lost 5 bases.

CDR3 DNA: TGTGCCAGCTCACCGATTACCGAGACAGGATTCTACGAGCAGTACTTC. Translation: CASSPITETGFYEQYF. The chain links TRBV18 to TRBJ2-7; TRBD1 is a possible D gene (6 bases). The CDR3 sequence is 16 residues long. V dropped 3 bases and J dropped 3 bases, with 18 bases sitting between them. The germline V gene encodes CDR1 KGHSH and CDR2 LQKENI.

V is TRBV11-2 and J is TRBJ2-1, with 15 bases that match TRBD2. The CDR3 has 18 amino acids. Per the germline V gene, CDR1 is SGHAT and CDR2 is FQNNGV. Trimming removed 5 bases from V and 4 bases from J; junction bases left unmatched: 9. The DNA of the CDR3 is TGTGCCAGCAGCAGTCGGACTAGCGGGAGGGCCGGGTACAATGAGCAGTTCTTC. Amino acid sequence: CASSSRTSGRAGYNEQFF.

The chain couples TRBV4-2 to TRBJ2-6, with D maybe TRBD1 (6 bases). This CDR3 comprises 17 residues. Germline V gene data show CDR1 as LGHNA and CDR2 as YNFKEQ. V gave up 4 bases and J gave up 6 bases, with 19 bases separating them. Here the CDR3 reads CASSLAPNRVPANVLTF. The DNA of the CDR3 is TGTGCCAGCAGCCTCGCCCCTAACAGGGTTCCGGCCAACGTCCTGACTTTC.

The rearrangement joins TRBV28 to TRBJ2-2, with D possibly TRBD2 on 5 matching bases. The V end was cut by 2 bases, the J end by 7 bases, with 14 bases between. Germline V gene lookup returns CDR1 MDHEN and CDR2 SYDVKM. The CDR3 runs to 15 residues. CDR3 sequence (DNA): TGTGCCAGCAGTTTACGGGGATGGTCGGGCGGGGAGCTGTTTTTT. This encodes CASSLRGWSGGELFF.

The genes are TRBV7-8 and TRBJ1-3, with no clear D. The germline gives CDR1 SGHVS, CDR2 FQNEAQ. This CDR3 contains 13 residues. Trimming cost V 2 bases and J 8 bases, with 10 bases left between them. In DNA, the CDR3 is TGTGCCAGCAGCTTATTAATTGGGCACACCATATATTTT. This gives the protein CASSLLIGHTIYF. The full variable domain, with the rest looked up from reference TRBV7-8 and TRBJ1-3, is GAGVSQSPRYKVAKRGQDVALRCDPISGHVSLFWYQQALGQGPEFLTYFQNEAQLDKSGLPSDRFFAERPEGSVSTLKIQRTQQEDSAVYLCASSLLIGHTIYFGEGSWLTVV.

This clone showed up just once. The chain is built from TRBV4-1 and TRBJ2-1, with 7 bases that match TRBD2. The CDR3 contains 15 residues. The V and J ends lost 4 bases and 4 bases, in that order; junction bases with no gene match: 7. CDR1 is MGHRA, CDR2 YSYEKL, per germline. The CDR3 coding sequence is TGCGCCAGCAGCCCAGACGGGGGGTCGTACAATGAGCAGTTCTTC. This sequence encodes CASSPDGGSYNEQFF.

The chain carries TRBV4-1 and TRBJ1-1; D possibly corresponds to TRBD1 (6 bases). The germline CDR1 and CDR2 sequences are MGHRA and YSYEKL. The CDR3 extends over 15 amino acids. Trimming took off 3 bases at V and 0 bases at J, with 11 bases between the two ends. CDR3 amino acids: CASSHLGALNTEAFF. CDR3 nucleotides: TGCGCCAGCAGCCACCTGGGGGCTCTGAACACTGAAGCTTTCTTT.

The chain couples TRBV29-1 to TRBJ2-4; no clear D gene. CDR3 length equals 14 residues. From germline, CDR1 is SQVTM and CDR2 ANQGSEA. Trimming pared 1 base from V and 0 bases from J, leaving 7 bases between. The CDR3 DNA follows: TGCAGCGTTGAAGGCCCACTAGCCAAAAACATTCAGTACTTC. Translated: CSVEGPLAKNIQYF.

V and J are TRBV20-1 and TRBJ2-1, with D unclear. V was shortened by 8 bases and J by 5 bases, with 7 bases between the two germline ends. The CDR3 loop spans 10 amino acids. The germline CDR1 and CDR2 sequences are DFQATT and SNEGSKA (reference sequence). Here the CDR3 reads CSPTNNEQFF. CDR3 bases: TGCAGTCCCACAAACAATGAGCAGTTCTTC.

This sequence joins TRBV30 and TRBJ2-7; 8 positions match TRBD1. V lost 2 bases and J lost 4; bases outside the gene matches: 10. The CDR3 is made up of 15 amino acids. Germline V gene data show CDR1 as GTSNPN and CDR2 as SVGIG (reference sequence). CDR3 bases: TGTGCCTGGAGTCTATCCGGACAGGGCAGATACGAGCAGTACTTC. Its translation: CAWSLSGQGRYEQYF.

The chain carries TRBV4-3 and TRBJ2-7; 14 nucleotides match TRBD2. The germline V gene encodes CDR1 LGHNA and CDR2 YSLEER. This CDR3 has 14 amino acids. The V and J ends lost 5 bases and 13 bases, in that order; junction bases with no gene match: 10. For the CDR3, the DNA is TGCGCCAGCAGCGAGCGCCGGACTAGCGGGAGGTTATACTTC. It is translated as CASSERRTSGRLYF.

This clone was seen a few times. This chain uses TRBV3-1 (or the pseudogene TRBV3-2) with TRBJ2-7; 12 nucleotides match TRBD1. This CDR3 is built from 15 residues. The junction had 10 bases not matched to a gene; V was cut back by 7 bases and J by 6 bases. CDR1 and CDR2 from the germline V gene are LGHDT and YNNKEL (reference sequence). This CDR3 reads CASKHSGTGGGEQYF. The CDR3 nucleotides are TGTGCCAGCAAACACTCCGGGACAGGGGGCGGCGAGCAGTACTTC.

The sample holds a few counts of this clone. The CDR3 DNA sequence: TGTGCCATCAGGGGACACTACGAGCAGTACTTC. Amino acids: CAIRGHYEQYF. J is TRBJ2-7 and V is TRBV10-3; a weak D match, TRBD1 (6 bases). The CDR3 is made up of 11 amino acids. Between the trimmed V and J ends, which lost 6 bases and 3 bases, there was a span of 6 bases. Germline V gene lookup returns CDR1 ENHRY and CDR2 SYGVKD.

The chain carries TRBV27 and TRBJ2-1; perhaps TRBD1 as D (8 bases). Germline assignment: CDR1 MNHEY and CDR2 SMNVEV (reference sequence). The CDR3 totals 15 residues. V was cut by 7 bases and J by 7 bases, with 20 bases left in between. CDR3 nucleotides: TGTGCCAGCACTAACAGGGGGGGACTTAATAATGAGCAGTTCTTC. Its protein product is CASTNRGGLNNEQFF.

The gene calls are TRBV19 and TRBJ2-3; possible D gene TRBD1, 5 bases. The CDR3 contains 16 residues. V lost 5 bases to trimming and J lost 0 bases, with 15 bases between them. Germline lookup yields CDR1 LNHDA and CDR2 SQIVND (reference sequence). The CDR3 sequence is CASSLRQSLSTDTQYF. CDR3 bases: TGTGCCAGTAGTCTTCGACAGTCACTCAGCACAGATACGCAGTATTTT. Supplemented by reference TRBV19 and TRBJ2-3, the full variable domain reads DGGITQSPKYLFRKEGQNVTLSCEQNLNHDAMYWYRQDPGQGLRLIYYSQIVNDFQKGDIAEGYSVSREKKESFPLTVTSAQKNPTAFYLCASSLRQSLSTDTQYFGPGTRLTVL.

The rearrangement joins TRBV6-5 to TRBJ2-1; 8 bases line up with TRBD2. The CDR3 runs to 16 residues. Looked up from germline, CDR1 is MNHEY and CDR2 is SVGAGI. After removal of 0 bases from V and 8 bases from J, the junction contained 9 bases not matched to a gene. This CDR3 is CASSYSIAGSRDEQFF. The CDR3 DNA reads TGTGCCAGCAGTTACTCGATAGCGGGGTCGAGGGATGAGCAGTTCTTC.

The V gene is TRBV28, the J gene TRBJ1-6, with 12 bases aligning to TRBD1. This CDR3 region has 15 residues. Germline trimming cut 2 bases from V and 7 bases from J; bases unmatched to any gene: 0. CDR1 is MDHEN and CDR2 is SYDVKM in the germline V gene. The CDR3 is CASSLGTGGNSPLHF. CDR3 nucleotide sequence: TGTGCCAGCAGTTTAGGGACAGGGGGCAATTCACCCCTCCACTTT.